This T cell receptor beta chain was sequenced for a study of T cells in Graves' hyperthyroidism and ophthalmopathy. This CDR3 region has 17 residues. V lost 1 base and J lost 1, with 17 bases in between. Germline V gives CDR1 SGHRS, CDR2 YFSETQ. RNA transcripts provided the source from which TCR beta CDR3 regions were amplified. The TCR CDR3 first-round RT-PCR relied on the HTBI primer set. TCRdb re-called the multiplex PCR reads with MiXCR, one entry per CDR3 protein. Found here are 300,000 or so distinct CDR3 sequences, about 18% of them singletons; the top ten hold 45% to 50%. The authors obtained PBMCs from over 8 ml of fresh peripheral blood. General study findings and limits: Blood shared most expanded thyroid clonotypes above 0.001.

Sample share makes this clonotype medium-sized. Antigen specificity is unknown. The sequenced material came from blood. The rearrangement joins TRBV5-1 to TRBJ1-1; a weak D match, TRBD1 (6 bases). This receptor was obtained from a woman aged 45-60 years with Graves' hyperthyroidism. The CDR3 bases are TGCGCCAGCAGCTTGACAGGGTACGAAGGGGCGAACACTGAAGCTTTCTTT. Protein product: CASSLTGYEGANTEAFF.